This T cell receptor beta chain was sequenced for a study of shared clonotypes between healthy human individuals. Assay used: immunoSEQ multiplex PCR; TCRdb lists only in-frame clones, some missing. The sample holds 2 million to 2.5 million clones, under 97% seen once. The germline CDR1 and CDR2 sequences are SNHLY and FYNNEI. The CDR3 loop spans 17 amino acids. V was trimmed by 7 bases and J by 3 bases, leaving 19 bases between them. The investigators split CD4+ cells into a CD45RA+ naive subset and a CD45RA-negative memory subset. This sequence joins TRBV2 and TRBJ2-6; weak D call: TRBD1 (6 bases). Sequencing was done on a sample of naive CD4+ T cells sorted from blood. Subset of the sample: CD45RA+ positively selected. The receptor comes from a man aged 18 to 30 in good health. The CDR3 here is CASTSGRGQGGANVLTF. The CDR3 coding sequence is TGTGCCAGCACCTCAGGAAGGGGACAAGGTGGGGCCAACGTCCTGACTTTC.